This is a list of T cell receptor beta chains from one sample in a study of radiation and T cells in renal cell carcinoma. Only in-frame clones appear in the TCRdb table, and some are missing; sequencing was by immunoSEQ multiplex PCR. The sample has more than 75,000 clones; 82% are singletons. The source was blood, collected from a patient whose treatment included radiotherapy and nephrectomy. The receptors come from a man in his sixties with renal cell carcinoma. CDR3s include the opening cysteine and the closing phenylalanine or tryptophan. D genes are given only for firm matches. The listing skips clone size in some rows; elsewhere it reads once, few, many or a size class.

.	TRBV5-1	TRBD2	TRBJ2-5	TGCGCCAGCAGCTCCCAAGCGGGAGAAGAGACCCAGTACTTC	CASSSQAGEETQYF
once	TRBV7-9	.	TRBJ1-5	TGTGCCAGCAGCTTAACAGGGATTACAAGAAATCAGCCCCAGCATTTT	CASSLTGITRNQPQHF
.	TRBV30	TRBD2	TRBJ2-1	TGTGCCTGGAGACTAGCGGGAGGGCCGGTCAATGAGCAGTTCTTC	CAWRLAGGPVNEQFF
.	TRBV28	TRBD2	TRBJ2-3	TGTGCCAGCAGGGCCCTAGCGGCTGCTAGCACAGATACGCAGTATTTT	CASRALAAASTDTQYF
.	TRBV6-4	.	TRBJ1-2	TGTGCCAGCAGTGACTACCCAAACTATGGCTACACCTTC	CASSDYPNYGYTF
once	TRBV6-5	.	TRBJ2-3	TGTGCCAGCAGGGGGGGTATCACAGATACGCAGTATTTT	CASRGGITDTQYF
.	TRBV18	TRBD1	TRBJ1-4	TGTGCCAGCTCATACTCCGGGACAGGGGATGAAAAACTGTTTTTT	CASSYSGTGDEKLFF
.	TRBV7-2	.	TRBJ2-7	TGTGCCAGCACCCCTGGGGCAGGGAACTCCTACGAGCAGTACTTC	CASTPGAGNSYEQYF
few	TRBV19	.	TRBJ2-6	TGTGCCAGTAGTTTACCACAGGGCCTTGGGGCCAACGTCCTGACTTTC	CASSLPQGLGANVLTF
.	TRBV6-6	TRBD1	TRBJ2-1	TGTGCCAGCAATTCCGGGACAGGGCTAGTTGAGCAGTTCTTC	CASNSGTGLVEQFF
.	TRBV5-4	TRBD2	TRBJ2-5	TGTGCCAGCAGCTTGAGGTCGGGGGGGGAGACCCAGTACTTC	CASSLRSGGETQYF
.	TRBV11-2	.	TRBJ2-5	TGTGCCAGCAGCTCGTTAGGCGAGACCCAGTACTTC	CASSSLGETQYF
few	TRBV27	TRBD1	TRBJ2-1	TGTGCCAGCGCGTTTGGGACAGGGCCTTACAATGAGCAGTTCTTC	CASAFGTGPYNEQFF
.	TRBV29-1	TRBD1	TRBJ2-7	TGCAGCGTTTTTGGAGACCGACAGGGAGTTTACGAGCAGTACTTC	CSVFGDRQGVYEQYF
.	TRBV19	TRBD2	TRBJ2-3	TGTGCCAGTAGTATGGGGACTAGCTCAGATACGCAGTATTTT	CASSMGTSSDTQYF
.	TRBV15	.	TRBJ2-3	TGTGCCACCAGCGGAGAGCCCTCGACAGATACGCAGTATTTT	CATSGEPSTDTQYF
.	TRBV7-2	.	TRBJ2-7	TGTGCCAGCAGCTTAGTAGGGGGGTCTACCTACGAGCAGTACTTC	CASSLVGGSTYEQYF
.	TRBV9	.	TRBJ2-3	TGTGCCAGCAGCGTAGGGGGAGATACGCAGTATTTT	CASSVGGDTQYF
once	TRBV30	TRBD2	TRBJ2-1	TGTGCCTGGACTAGCGGGAGGGACCTTTACAATGAGCAGTTCTTC	CAWTSGRDLYNEQFF
.	TRBV19	.	TRBJ1-5	TGTGCCAGTAGTACTCGCGACAGGTACAATCAGCCCCAGCATTTT	CASSTRDRYNQPQHF
.	TRBV29-1	.	TRBJ2-5	TGCAGCGTTGATGGCCCGGGGGAGACCCAGTACTTC	CSVDGPGETQYF
.	TRBV5-1	TRBD1	TRBJ2-5	TGCGCCAGCAGCTTACAGGGGGCAGCAGGTCTACAAGAGACCCAGTACTTC	CASSLQGAAGLQETQYF
.	TRBV27	.	TRBJ2-7	TGTGCCAGCAGTTTACTGGGGGGGCCCTACGAGCAGTACTTC	CASSLLGGPYEQYF
.	TRBV6-1	.	TRBJ2-7	TGTGCCAGCACCTACTCCGGTGCCGAGCAGTACTTC	CASTYSGAEQYF
.	TRBV18	.	TRBJ2-7	TGTGCCAGCTCAACTCAACAGGGAACCTACGAGCAGTACTTC	CASSTQQGTYEQYF
.	TRBV30	.	TRBJ2-1	TGTGCCTGGAGTAGTGGGCGGCACAATGAGCAGTTCTTC	CAWSSGRHNEQFF
.	TRBV19	.	TRBJ1-2	TGTGCCAGTAGTCCGCCAACCTATGGCTACACCTTC	CASSPPTYGYTF
.	TRBV29-1	TRBD2	TRBJ2-5	TGCAGCGCCAAGGACAGGGTCAGGACTAGCGGGAGGGGAGAGACCCAGTACTTC	CSAKDRVRTSGRGETQYF
.	TRBV7-9	.	TRBJ1-2	TGTGCCAGCAGCTCCCAGGACAGAGACTATGGCTACACCTTC	CASSSQDRDYGYTF
many	TRBV4-1	.	TRBJ1-1	TGCGCCAGCAGCCAACGGTCGAACACTGAAGCTTTCTTT	CASSQRSNTEAFF
.	TRBV5-6	.	TRBJ2-3	TGTGCCAGCAGCGCAAGCACAGATACGCAGTATTTT	CASSASTDTQYF
few	TRBV28	.	TRBJ1-1	TGTGCCAGCAGCCTCTCGGGGCTTCCAGGAGCTTTCTTT	CASSLSGLPGAFF
.	TRBV7-9	TRBD1	TRBJ1-1	TGTGCCAGCAGCCCGGACAGGGTGAACACTGAAGCTTTCTTT	CASSPDRVNTEAFF
.	TRBV5-8	TRBD2	TRBJ2-1	TGTGCCAGCAGTCCCGGGCTAGCGGCTTACAATGAGCAGTTCTTC	CASSPGLAAYNEQFF
.	TRBV4-2	.	TRBJ2-5	TGTGCCAGCAGCCAAGGCGGTCTGGCAGAAGAGACCCAGTACTTC	CASSQGGLAEETQYF
few	TRBV5-6	.	TRBJ2-3	TGTGCCAGCAGCTTGTGGAGCACAGATACGCAGTATTTT	CASSLWSTDTQYF
.	TRBV5-4	.	TRBJ1-1	TGTGCCAGCAGGGCTGACAGGACTAGTCGGGCTTTCTTT	CASRADRTSRAFF
.	TRBV10-3	TRBD2	TRBJ2-7	TGTGCCATCAGTGACGGGAGGAGGACCTACGAGCAGTACTTC	CAISDGRRTYEQYF
.	TRBV18	TRBD1	TRBJ2-7	TGTGCCAGCTCATTGGACAGGGTCTCCTACGAGCAGTACTTC	CASSLDRVSYEQYF
once	TRBV18	TRBD2	TRBJ2-1	TGTGCCAGCTCACCACGGCTCGACACTAGCGGTACCTACAATGAGCAGTTCTTC	CASSPRLDTSGTYNEQFF
.	TRBV6-1	.	TRBJ2-3	TGTGCCAGCAGTGGGAGGGGCTACCTCGACACGCAGTATTTT	CASSGRGYLDTQYF
.	TRBV28	TRBD2	TRBJ2-3	TGTGCCAGCAGCACCTCGTCGGCTAGCGGGAGGAATGCGCAGTATTTT	CASSTSSASGRNAQYF
.	TRBV5-1	.	TRBJ1-1	TGCGCCAGCAGCTTGGAGGCAGGGAGGAACACTGAAGCTTTCTTT	CASSLEAGRNTEAFF
.	TRBV7-2	.	TRBJ2-2	TGTGCCAGCAGCTTTCTGACCGGGGAGCTGTTTTTT	CASSFLTGELFF
.	TRBV7-8	TRBD1	TRBJ2-1	TGTGCCAGCAGCTTAGGGGACAGGGGCAATGAGCAGTTCTTC	CASSLGDRGNEQFF
.	TRBV14	.	TRBJ1-1	TGTGCCAGCAGCCGCGGACCTAACACTGAAGCTTTCTTT	CASSRGPNTEAFF
.	TRBV29-1	TRBD1	TRBJ2-1	TGCAGCGGTGGACAGGGGGCTCGAAATGAGCAGTTCTTC	CSGGQGARNEQFF
.	TRBV20-1	.	TRBJ2-7	TGCAGTGCCGCACTGAACTACGAGCAGTACTTC	CSAALNYEQYF
.	TRBV5-6	TRBD1	TRBJ2-7	TGTGCCAGCAGCCCGCTACCGGGACAGCGTACCTACGAGCAGTACTTC	CASSPLPGQRTYEQYF
.	TRBV5-4	TRBD2	TRBJ2-5	TGTGCCAGCAGCTTGTTAGATGTGGGGGGGAGTGAGACCCAGTACTTC	CASSLLDVGGSETQYF
few	TRBV6-5	TRBD2	TRBJ2-7	TGTGCCAGCAGTTACGGGACTAGCTCCTACGAGCAGTACTTC	CASSYGTSSYEQYF
.	TRBV7-3	TRBD1	TRBJ2-6	TGTGCCAGCAGCTTACTGAGACAGGGAGTCTCTGGGGCCAACGTCCTGACTTTC	CASSLLRQGVSGANVLTF
few	TRBV10-2	TRBD2	TRBJ2-1	TGCGCCAGCAGTGAGTCGTTGCTAGCGGGAGCCCGGGGTGACGATGAGCAGTTCTTC	CASSESLLAGARGDDEQFF
.	TRBV23-1	TRBD2	TRBJ2-2	TGCGCCAGCAGTCGGCGGGAGCAGAACACCGGGGAGCTGTTTTTT	CASSRREQNTGELFF
.	TRBV7-2	.	TRBJ1-5	TGTGCCAGCACCCCGGTCCTAGGGGGCAATCAGCCCCAGCATTTT	CASTPVLGGNQPQHF
.	TRBV28	TRBD1	TRBJ1-4	TGTGCCAGCATCACAGGGGGCTACACTAATGAAAAACTGTTTTTT	CASITGGYTNEKLFF
.	TRBV7-3	TRBD1	TRBJ2-2	TGTGCCAGCAGCCTACAGGGGGCCGGGGAGCTGTTTTTT	CASSLQGAGELFF
.	TRBV2	TRBD1	TRBJ2-6	TGTGCCAGCAGTGGGACGGGACAGGGAACTTCTGGGGCCAACGTCCTGACTTTC	CASSGTGQGTSGANVLTF
once	TRBV19	.	TRBJ2-3	TGTGCCAGTAGTATAGATTCGGGCGGGCTGAAAGAGTATTTT	CASSIDSGGLKEYF